These 29 T cell receptor beta chains were sequenced from one sample in a study of shared clonotypes between healthy human individuals. Only in-frame clones appear in the TCRdb table, and some are missing; sequencing was by immunoSEQ multiplex PCR. The profile shows roughly 2,500,000 clones, 80% to 95% of them singletons. The sample taken for sequencing was naive CD4+ T cells from PBMCs. Subset meaning: CD45RA+ positively selected. Receptor source: a man younger than 30 in good health. Some clones in this sample may be carry-over from other donors' samples.

The chain recombines TRBV9 with TRBJ1-1; 7 bases are shared with TRBD1. The CDR3 is made up of 17 amino acids. Trimming removed 2 bases from V and 0 bases from J; junction bases left unmatched: 10. Germline-derived CDR1 and CDR2 are SGDLS and YYNGEE. The CDR3: CASSVNRGDYMNTEAFF. Here the CDR3 DNA reads TGTGCCAGCAGCGTGAACAGGGGAGACTACATGAACACTGAAGCTTTCTTT.

CDR3 DNA sequence: TGTGCCAGCAGAGCACAGGGGGTCGGTGGCTACACCTTC. Translating it yields CASRAQGVGGYTF. This chain uses TRBV6-1 with TRBJ1-2, with 8 positions matching TRBD1. The CDR3 consists of 13 residues. Per germline, CDR1 MNHNS and CDR2 SASEGT. V shed 6 bases, J shed 7 bases, and the junction held 7 bases outside the gene matches.

The genes are TRBV5-4 and TRBJ2-1; TRBD1 is a possible D gene (6 bases). Germline V gene lookup returns CDR1 SGHNT and CDR2 YYREEE (reference sequence). Deletions cut 5 bases from V and 7 bases from J, with 16 bases between. This CDR3 is built from 14 residues. The CDR3 here is CASSLGPRGNEQFF. CDR3 in DNA: TGTGCCAGCAGTCTAGGACCCAGGGGTAATGAGCAGTTCTTC.

Details on this clone: Other DNA sequences in this sample translate to the same CDR3. This chain connects TRBV5-1 to TRBJ2-1; 7 bases align to TRBD2. J was trimmed by 4 bases and V by 0 bases; bases with no gene match: 4. The CDR3 has 15 amino acids. The V gene's germline CDR1 is SGHRS and CDR2 YFSETQ. Here the CDR3 DNA reads TGCGCCAGCAGCTTGGTTTCTAGCGGATACAATGAGCAGTTCTTC. Translation: CASSLVSSGYNEQFF.

The chain joins TRBV6-5 to TRBJ2-7; the D gene could be TRBD1 or TRBD2 (5 bases each). The ends were cut back, 7 bases at V and 9 bases at J, with 19 bases in the middle. Germline lookup yields CDR1 MNHEY and CDR2 SVGAGI. CDR3 length: 13 amino acids. The CDR3 loop is CASKLGAGIRQYF. The CDR3 nucleotides read TGTGCCAGCAAGTTAGGGGCCGGGATCAGGCAGTACTTC.

The chain joins TRBV7-8 to TRBJ2-7; the D gene could be TRBD1 or TRBD2 (6 bases each). CDR3 length equals 15 residues. CDR1 and CDR2 (germline): SGHVS, FQNEAQ. The V gene lost 5 bases and the J gene lost 7 bases, with 21 bases spanning the gap. CDR3 region: CASSDGRRGAGEQYF. The DNA of the CDR3 is TGTGCCAGCAGCGACGGTCGGAGGGGGGCTGGTGAGCAGTACTTC. Full variable domain (remainder filled in from reference TRBV7-8 and TRBJ2-7): GAGVSQSPRYKVAKRGQDVALRCDPISGHVSLFWYQQALGQGPEFLTYFQNEAQLDKSGLPSDRFFAERPEGSVSTLKIQRTQQEDSAVYLCASSDGRRGAGEQYFGPGTRLTVT.

V and J are TRBV7-9 and TRBJ2-3, with a weak D call TRBD2 (5 bases). The CDR3 spans 15 residues. Trimming shortened V by 7 bases and J by 0 bases, and 14 bases separated the two germline ends. CDR1 is SEHNR, CDR2 FQNEAQ, per germline (reference sequence). CDR3 nucleotides: TGTGCCAGCACCCGGAGGCGGTCTAGCACAGATACGCAGTATTTT. The encoded protein is CASTRRRSSTDTQYF.

This sequence joins TRBV9 and TRBJ2-7; D tentatively reads TRBD1 or TRBD2 (5 bases each). With 3 bases removed from V and 6 bases from J, the gap between germline ends came to 16 bases. Germline loops: CDR1 SGDLS, CDR2 YYNGEE. The CDR3 consists of 14 residues. The DNA of the CDR3 is TGTGCCAGCAGCGCCGCAGACAGACGGGGCGAGCAGTACTTC. Protein product: CASSAADRRGEQYF.

This clone has a single count. The chain couples TRBV29-1 to TRBJ2-4; no definite D call. The CDR3 consists of 13 residues. Trimming removed 6 bases at V and 2 bases at J, with 11 bases between. From germline, CDR1 is SQVTM and CDR2 ANQGSEA. Here the CDR3 reads CSVLRTPKNIQYF. CDR3 DNA sequence: TGCAGCGTCTTACGGACCCCCAAAAACATTCAGTACTTC.

The chain uses TRBV10-3 and TRBJ2-3, with D tentatively TRBD1 (5 bases). The V gene's germline CDR1 is ENHRY and CDR2 SYGVKD. The CDR3 is 16 residues long. Trimming stripped 5 bases from V and 3 bases from J, with 18 bases between. Here the CDR3 reads CAISTRQSDSTDTQYF. The CDR3 DNA reads TGTGCCATCAGTACCCGACAGTCTGACAGTACAGATACGCAGTATTTT.

V gene TRBV18 combines with J gene TRBJ2-5; D may be TRBD2 (6 bases). The length of the CDR3 is 14 residues. With 5 bases removed from V and 5 bases from J, the gap between germline ends came to 15 bases. Germline V lookup: CDR1 KGHSH, CDR2 LQKENI. The CDR3 DNA follows: TGTGCCAGCTCAACAACGGGAGATTCGGAGACCCAGTACTTC. Its protein product is CASSTTGDSETQYF.

The V gene is TRBV15, the J gene TRBJ1-4, with D possibly matching TRBD1 (6 bases). The CDR3 length is 15 residues. V was cut by 5 bases and J by 8 bases, with 18 bases left in between. From germline, CDR1 is LNHNV and CDR2 YYDKDF (reference sequence). CDR3 protein: CATSPRMGGGEKLFF. The CDR3 bases are TGTGCCACCAGCCCCAGGATGGGCGGGGGCGAAAAACTGTTTTTT.

V usage is TRBV7-9 and J usage is TRBJ2-1; 11 bases are shared with TRBD2. This CDR3 has 17 residues. Germline lookup yields CDR1 SEHNR and CDR2 FQNEAQ (reference sequence). The ends lost 5 bases at V and 3 bases at J; junction bases unmatched: 9. The CDR3 protein is CASSLRGLAENYNEQFF. CDR3 bases: TGTGCCAGCAGCCTACGGGGACTAGCGGAAAACTACAATGAGCAGTTCTTC. The full variable domain, completed using reference TRBV7-9 and TRBJ2-1, is DTGVSQNPRHKITKRGQNVTFRCDPISEHNRLYWYRQTLGQGPEFLTYFQNEAQLEKSRLLSDRFSAERPKGSFSTLEIQRTEQGDSAMYLCASSLRGLAENYNEQFFGPGTRLTVL.

V is TRBV19 and J is TRBJ2-7; perhaps TRBD1 as D (6 bases). Trimming left V 1 base short and J 8 bases short, with 12 bases between. This CDR3 is built from 13 residues. Per the germline V gene, CDR1 is LNHDA and CDR2 is SQIVND (reference sequence). In nucleotides, the CDR3 is TGTGCCAGTAGTATAGGCGAACAGGGCAAGCAGTACTTC. The encoded protein is CASSIGEQGKQYF.

This clone was detected only a few times. Other DNA sequences of this sample code for an identical CDR3. This chain connects TRBV29-1 to TRBJ1-4; TRBD1 matches 12 bases. V lost 6 bases, J lost 8 bases, and 4 bases stayed unmatched. The CDR3 has 13 residues. Germline CDR1 SQVTM, CDR2 ANQGSEA. The CDR3 sequence: CSVGTGGREKLFF. The CDR3 bases are TGCAGCGTAGGGACAGGGGGCCGGGAAAAACTGTTTTTT.

The chain links TRBV9 to TRBJ2-2; a possible D gene is TRBD1 (8 bases). CDR1 and CDR2 from the germline V gene are SGDLS and YYNGEE. Trimming took 7 bases from V and 7 from J, leaving 20 bases between them. CDR3 size: 15 residues. The CDR3 here is CASGKGQGGSGELFF. CDR3 coding DNA: TGTGCCAGCGGAAAAGGACAGGGAGGGAGCGGGGAGCTGTTTTTT.

The chain joins TRBV10-3 to TRBJ2-1; D is unclear. The CDR3 is 14 amino acids. Germline lookup yields CDR1 ENHRY and CDR2 SYGVKD. Trimming left V 8 bases short and J 4 bases short, with 15 bases between. The CDR3 spells CAISVPDRYNEQFF. CDR3 DNA: TGTGCCATCTCCGTGCCCGACCGTTACAATGAGCAGTTCTTC.

This clone is a singleton in its sample. The V and J genes are TRBV2 and TRBJ1-1; 8 nucleotides match TRBD1. Germline trimming cut 6 bases from V and 1 base from J; bases unmatched to any gene: 7. This CDR3 spans 15 amino acids. Germline assignment: CDR1 SNHLY and CDR2 FYNNEI. The DNA of the CDR3 is TGTGCCAGCAGGTTATCACAGGGGGGGAACACTGAAGCTTTCTTT. Its translation: CASRLSQGGNTEAFF.

The J gene is TRBJ2-2, the V gene TRBV7-3, with 13 bases lining up with TRBD2. V was pared by 10 bases and J by 13 bases, with 12 bases of the junction left unmatched. Germline CDR1 and CDR2: SGHTA and FQGTGA. This CDR3 region has 14 residues. In DNA, the CDR3 is TGTGCCATCCAATCGGGACTAGCGGGAAAAGGGCTGTTTTTT. This gives the protein CAIQSGLAGKGLFF.

Only a few counts were recorded for this clone. The sample contains more than one DNA sequence encoding this CDR3. The chain recombines TRBV4-1 with TRBJ1-5, with D possibly being TRBD1 (5 bases). The V gene's germline CDR1 is MGHRA and CDR2 YSYEKL. The CDR3 spans 14 residues. Trimming shortened V by 0 bases and J by 7 bases, and 10 bases separated the two germline ends. The CDR3 protein is CASSQDRGTQPQHF. The CDR3 coding sequence is TGCGCCAGCAGCCAAGATAGGGGTACGCAGCCCCAGCATTTT.

The chain carries TRBV28 and TRBJ2-7; 7 nucleotides align to TRBD1. This CDR3 has 14 amino acids. CDR1 MDHEN and CDR2 SYDVKM come from the germline V gene. V trimming: 4 bases; J trimming: 4 bases; junction bases outside the gene matches: 7. CDR3: CASSSPTRGYEQYF. For the CDR3, the DNA is TGTGCCAGCAGTTCCCCGACCAGGGGGTACGAGCAGTACTTC.

This chain uses TRBV10-3 with TRBJ2-3, with D perhaps TRBD2 (6 bases). The CDR3 spans 15 residues. V gave up 4 bases and J gave up 5 bases, with 16 bases separating them. The germline CDR1 and CDR2 sequences are ENHRY and SYGVKD. CDR3 sequence: CAISGFGGVQDTQYF. The CDR3 nucleotides are TGTGCCATCAGTGGTTTCGGCGGGGTTCAAGATACGCAGTATTTT.

The chain combines TRBV28 with TRBJ2-7; possible D gene TRBD2, 5 bases. V shed 8 bases and J shed 3 bases, with 17 bases lying between them. Germline V gives CDR1 MDHEN, CDR2 SYDVKM. The CDR3 consists of 14 residues. The CDR3 DNA reads TGTGCCAGCCGGACCCCGGGTGGGAGCTACGAGCAGTACTTC. Translation: CASRTPGGSYEQYF.

The V call is TRBV15, the J call TRBJ1-5, with a tentative D call TRBD1 (6 bases). There are 19 residues in the CDR3. Germline assignment: CDR1 LNHNV and CDR2 YYDKDF (reference sequence). V lost 0 bases, J lost 4 bases, and 22 bases lay in between. The CDR3: CATSRDLVRGAGRNQPQHF. The CDR3 coding sequence is TGTGCCACCAGCAGAGATCTTGTTCGGGGGGCTGGTAGGAATCAGCCCCAGCATTTT.

V is TRBV6-5 and J is TRBJ1-1, with a possible D match to TRBD1 (6 bases). Trimming took off 6 bases at V and 7 bases at J, with 12 bases between the two ends. The CDR3 contains 12 residues. Looked up from germline, CDR1 is MNHEY and CDR2 is SVGAGI. The CDR3 region is CASSSQGGEAFF. The DNA for the CDR3 is TGTGCCAGCAGCTCACAGGGCGGTGAAGCTTTCTTT.

The J gene is TRBJ2-6, the V gene TRBV4-1; D is uncertain. V was trimmed by 0 bases and J by 8 bases, leaving 26 bases between them. The CDR3 totals 20 residues. The V gene's germline CDR1 is MGHRA and CDR2 YSYEKL. CDR3 region: CASSQDLRISGAWQSNVLTF. For the CDR3, the DNA is TGCGCCAGCAGCCAAGATTTAAGGATCTCAGGAGCTTGGCAGTCCAACGTCCTGACTTTC.

CDR3 bases: TGTGCCAGCAGTAGCGACAGAGATCAGCCCCAGCATTTT. Amino acids: CASSSDRDQPQHF. This chain joins TRBV27 and TRBJ1-5, with D tentatively TRBD1 (5 bases). The CDR3 covers 13 residues. Germline V gene data show CDR1 as MNHEY and CDR2 as SMNVEV (reference sequence). The V end was cut by 5 bases, the J end by 5 bases, with 10 bases between.

The chain recombines TRBV5-4 with TRBJ2-7; 8 positions match TRBD2. Germline V gene sequence: CDR1 SGHNT, CDR2 YYREEE (reference sequence). The CDR3 contains 18 residues. V trimming: 4 bases; J trimming: 3 bases; junction bases outside the gene matches: 18. CDR3 in DNA: TGTGCCAGCAGCCCCCGGAGGGGCCGAGCGGGAGATCTCTACGAGCAGTACTTC. Amino acid sequence: CASSPRRGRAGDLYEQYF.

This clone has more than one count but fewer than ten. The V and J genes are TRBV29-1 and TRBJ1-1; TRBD1 agrees at 7 bases. Trimming cost V 7 bases and J 1 base; bases outside gene matches: 6. Germline V lookup: CDR1 SQVTM, CDR2 ANQGSEA. This CDR3 region has 13 residues. CDR3 bases: TGCAGCGGATACAGGGGAGGGAACACTGAAGCTTTCTTT. It translates to CSGYRGGNTEAFF.